Sequencing of this TCR beta chain was carried out in a study of T cells in Graves' hyperthyroidism and ophthalmopathy (dated by TCRdb to about 2019). Regarding the research as a whole: Peripheral blood was sampled at the time of initial diagnosis, prior to any treatment. Once sampling was done, hyperthyroidism patients were given methimazole at a starting dose of 30 mg daily, whereas ophthalmopathy patients were given high-dose intravenous methylprednisolone. The paper describes TCR Vbeta CDR3 sequencing of 130 to 150 peripheral blood samples, made up of 43 ophthalmopathy patients, around 78 hyperthyroidism patients and 17 progressor patients. The study also compared thyroid tissue and blood T-cell repertoires from roughly 6 Graves' hyperthyroidism patients. To identify TCR V-J signatures that set the groups apart, the researchers used a discovery cohort of more than 95 patients, made up of under 45 with Graves' ophthalmopathy and 57 with stable Graves' hyperthyroidism. Whether ophthalmopathy could be predicted prospectively was tested in an independent validation cohort made up of 18 hyperthyroidism patients plus 17 patients who later progressed to ophthalmopathy. For training and testing, the 100 or so patients in the discovery cohort were randomly divided in a 7:3 ratio.

This clonotype has only one observation. Its cognate antigen has yet to be identified. Base qualities are not at hand, and no much larger clone is one base apart. A lone read offers only weak evidence. Hyperthyroidism patients were newly diagnosed, had a disease duration of under 2 months, and were aged 18 to 65 years. Any patient with an uncontrolled infection, another autoimmune disease, pregnancy or lactation was excluded. Diagnoses relied on clinical symptoms, serum thyroxine and TRAb, thyroid ultrasound and orbital computed tomography. For progressor patients, blood was drawn at the first diagnosis of hyperthyroidism, before any ophthalmopathy symptoms had appeared. PBMCs were isolated from 8 to 10 ml of fresh peripheral blood by Ficoll-Paque density gradient centrifugation. Patients classed as progressors first received a Graves' hyperthyroidism diagnosis and then went on to develop ophthalmopathy during follow-up. Total RNA was extracted with Trizol reagent, and quality was checked on an Agilent 2100 Bioanalyzer.

What the work shows at the level of the full study, not this receptor alone: A 13 V-J signature model separated ophthalmopathy from stable hyperthyroidism, with nearly 90% sensitivity and roughly 81% specificity in cross-validation and 80%/75% in testing. Blood samples also contained most of the expanded thyroid clonotypes (frequency above 0.001), which suggests that blood repertoires may reflect thyroid immune responses. Sample size was not statistically predetermined, and blinding of investigators to group allocation was not performed. In validation, progression to ophthalmopathy was predicted by the model with 70% to 71% sensitivity and 72.22% specificity, a median of roughly 6.4 months before onset.

TCR beta CDR3 regions were amplified from RNA transcripts. For the first round of RT-PCR on the TCR CDR3, the HTBI primer set was used together with the Qiagen OneStep RT-PCR kit. Libraries were constructed in a second round of multiplex PCR, after which size selection and purification were carried out. Sequencing of the libraries was done on an Illumina HiSeq2000 using paired-end 100 bp reads. Per the authors' processing: SOAPnuke was used to process the raw data, with reads discarded if the reads contained adapters or uncalled bases, had a mean Phred below 15, or lacked an exact constant-primer or identifier match. COPE v1.2.5 was used to merge high-quality paired reads, and clonotypes were defined as unique nucleotide sequences. MiTCR v1.1 was used to align clonotypes to the IMGT TRBV, TRBD and TRBJ reference segments. Analysis was restricted to V-J combinations with a frequency above 0.0001, which covered roughly 99% of repertoires. The TCS score was defined as F50 (clonal expansion) divided by E x V (chaos), with BLOSUM62-based TCRdist calculated between CDR3 peptides within each V-J. Welch's t-statistics and random forest reduced around 550 V-J features to about 13, which were used in a naive Bayes classifier (R e1071). TCRdb redid the processing of the public reads, applying fastp at Q25 and MiXCR, and retained in-frame beta chains. Every distinct CDR3 protein forms one entry, paired with its most common genes and DNA. TCRdb assigned the V and J calls; the authors' analysis was not used. In this sample the table shows 690,000 or so distinct CDR3 sequences, about 19% of which occur a single time. Jointly, the top ten make up 16% of the sample.

This sequence originates from a woman aged 45-59 years with Graves' hyperthyroidism that later progressed to Graves' ophthalmopathy. Sequencing was carried out using blood.

The nucleotide sequence reads as follows: TGTGCCAGCTCATCGACAGGGGAAGGCTACACCTTC. This is translated as CASSSTGEGYTF. The sequence is built from TRBV18 and TRBJ1-2, and TRBD1 matches 8 of the central bases. Here V drops 5 bases and J drops 8 bases, and the junction holds 4 bases not matched to any gene. There are 12 amino acids in the CDR3, from cysteine to phenylalanine inclusive. Only the CDR3 portion is preserved as DNA: 36 bases, with reading frame beginning at the first base. The germline V gene specifies KGHSH as CDR1 and LQKENI as CDR2. With the portions outside the CDR3 filled from the reference TRBV18 and TRBJ1-2 genes, the complete variable region becomes NAGVMQNPRHLVRRRGQEARLRCSPMKGHSHVYWYRQLPEEGLKFMVYLQKENIIDESGMPKERFSAEFPKEGPSILRIQQVVRGDSAAYFCASSSTGEGYTFGSGTRLTVV.